This T cell receptor (beta chain) was recovered during a study of cytomegalovirus exposure and HLA in healthy donors (dated by TCRdb to about 2017). Notes on the research overall: The roughly 700 repertoires of the first cohort and the approximately 130 validation repertoires were produced on the same platform, according to a later analysis. The study combined high-throughput TCR immunosequencing, statistical association of individual TCRs with disease status, and machine learning to predict cytomegalovirus infection status. In addition to the first cohort of around 670 subjects, a separate validation cohort of some 120 different subjects was used. The study aimed to test whether cataloging public T cell receptors could reveal signatures of past pathogen exposure. Broad study findings and their caveats: The classifier was reported to diagnose cytomegalovirus status with high specificity and sensitivity in both the original and validation cohorts. Most TCR sequences were observed very rarely across donors, whereas some public TCRs were present in many individuals. It was suggested by the authors that the approach could potentially be generalized to other disease states and immunological phenotypes. The study gave a list of 150 to 200 TCR beta chains associated with cytomegalovirus. A later analysis found that TCRs clustered in the first cohort also tended to co-occur in the roughly 110 validation repertoires, with approximately 95% of cluster scores above 0. A later analysis lacked HLA typing for the validation cohort, so it scored co-occurrence in that cohort across all 120 repertoires. Three of the identified cytomegalovirus-associated TCR beta chains were confirmed in vitro to be specific for cytomegalovirus antigens.

The donors were included in the validation cohort of 100 to 150 subjects, a group kept apart from the approximately 670-subject first cohort. Comments on this clone: The target of this receptor is not known. No base qualities exist here, and no much larger clone lies one base off it.

Library prep was done by the immunoSEQ multiplex PCR assay. The source study handled its data this way. A statistical classification framework was built to diagnose cytomegalovirus status from the catalog of TCR beta chain sequences. What TCRdb holds here is the immuneACCESS table cut down to in-frame rearrangements. Part of the clones is not present; checked against another copy, under half of the missing clones reflect an unresolved V gene, and the others are unexplained. That table is the source of V, J and clone size, and D and trimming were worked out from the DNA. The sample yields approximately 240,000 clones; 85% to 95% were counted once. The ten top clones hold about 1% of the sample. The CDR3 holds 14 amino acids from the cysteine to the phenylalanine. The CDR3 DNA has 42 bases and is translated from base 1. V is shortened by 3 bases, J by 1 base, and the region joining them spans 10 bases. The germline V gene provides CDR1 ENHRY and CDR2 SYGVKD.

The specimen sequenced was PBMCs. The sequence is built from TRBV10-3 and TRBJ2-7, with no reliable assignment of the D segment. This sequence was found in a woman aged 18-29 years in good health and CMV-seronegative. The CDR3 reads as follows: CAISDSERSYEQYF. The sequence in DNA is TGTGCCATCAGTGACTCTGAGCGTTCCTACGAGCAGTACTTC.